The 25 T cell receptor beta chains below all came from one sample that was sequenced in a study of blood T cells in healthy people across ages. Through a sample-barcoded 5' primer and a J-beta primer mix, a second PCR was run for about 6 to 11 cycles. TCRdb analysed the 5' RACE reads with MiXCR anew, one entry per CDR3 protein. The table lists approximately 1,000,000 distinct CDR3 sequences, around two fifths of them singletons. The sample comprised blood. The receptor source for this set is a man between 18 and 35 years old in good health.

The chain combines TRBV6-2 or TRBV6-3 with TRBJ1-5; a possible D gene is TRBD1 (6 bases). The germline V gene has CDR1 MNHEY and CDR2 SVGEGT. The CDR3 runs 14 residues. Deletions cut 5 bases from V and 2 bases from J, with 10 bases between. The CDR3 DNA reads TGTGCCAGCAGTAGACGGACAGGCAATCAGCCCCAGCATTTT. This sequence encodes CASSRRTGNQPQHF.

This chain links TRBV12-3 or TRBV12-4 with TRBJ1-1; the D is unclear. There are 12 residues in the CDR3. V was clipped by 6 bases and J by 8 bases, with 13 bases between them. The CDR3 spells CASSLNLLEAFF. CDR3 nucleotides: TGTGCCAGCAGCTTGAACTTACTCGAAGCTTTCTTT.

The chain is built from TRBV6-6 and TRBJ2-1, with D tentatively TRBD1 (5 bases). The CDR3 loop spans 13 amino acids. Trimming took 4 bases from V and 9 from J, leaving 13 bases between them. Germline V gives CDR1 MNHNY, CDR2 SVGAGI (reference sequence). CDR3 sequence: CASSSLTATEQFF. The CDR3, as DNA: TGTGCCAGCAGTTCTTTGACAGCAACTGAGCAGTTCTTC.

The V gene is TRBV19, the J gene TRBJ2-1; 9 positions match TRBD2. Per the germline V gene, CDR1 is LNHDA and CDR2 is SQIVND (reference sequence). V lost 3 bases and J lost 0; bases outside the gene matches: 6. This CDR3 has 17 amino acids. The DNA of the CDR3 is TGTGCCAGTAGTATCGGTAGCGGGGGACCCTCCTACAATGAGCAGTTCTTC. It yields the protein CASSIGSGGPSYNEQFF.

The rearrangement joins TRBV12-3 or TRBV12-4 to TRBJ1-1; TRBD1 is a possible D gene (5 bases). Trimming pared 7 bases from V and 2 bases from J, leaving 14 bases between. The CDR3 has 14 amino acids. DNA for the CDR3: TGTGCCAGCACCAACACGGGGGGAAACACTGAAGCTTTCTTT. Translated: CASTNTGGNTEAFF.

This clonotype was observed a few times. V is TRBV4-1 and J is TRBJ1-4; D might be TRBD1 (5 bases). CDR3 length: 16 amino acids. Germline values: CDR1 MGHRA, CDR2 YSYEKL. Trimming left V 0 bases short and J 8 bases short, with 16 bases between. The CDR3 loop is CASSQDPIPGREKLFF. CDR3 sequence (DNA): TGCGCCAGCAGCCAAGATCCAATCCCGGGGCGGGAAAAACTGTTTTTT.

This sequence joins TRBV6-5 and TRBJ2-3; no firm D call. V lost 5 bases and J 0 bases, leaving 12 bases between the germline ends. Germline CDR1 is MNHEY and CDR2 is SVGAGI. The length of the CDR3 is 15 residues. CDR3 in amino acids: CASSPEPASTDTQYF. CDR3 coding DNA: TGTGCCAGCAGTCCCGAACCGGCGAGCACAGATACGCAGTATTTT.

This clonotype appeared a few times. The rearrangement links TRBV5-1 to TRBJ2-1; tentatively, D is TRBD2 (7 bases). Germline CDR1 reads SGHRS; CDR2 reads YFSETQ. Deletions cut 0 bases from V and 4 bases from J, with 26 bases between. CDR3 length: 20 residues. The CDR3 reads CASSLVFFGGPPSAYNEQFF. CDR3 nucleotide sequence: TGCGCCAGCAGCTTGGTATTTTTCGGGGGGCCCCCATCTGCATACAATGAGCAGTTCTTC. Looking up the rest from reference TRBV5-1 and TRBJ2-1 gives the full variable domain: KAGVTQTPRYLIKTRGQQVTLSCSPISGHRSVSWYQQTPGQGLQFLFEYFSETQRNKGNFPGRFSGRQFSNSRSEMNVSTLELGDSALYLCASSLVFFGGPPSAYNEQFFGPGTRLTVL.

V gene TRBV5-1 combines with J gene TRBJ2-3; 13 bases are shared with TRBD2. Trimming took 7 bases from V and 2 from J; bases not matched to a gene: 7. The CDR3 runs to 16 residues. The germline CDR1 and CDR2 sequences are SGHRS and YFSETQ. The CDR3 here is CASGRGTSGNTDTQYF. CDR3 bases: TGCGCCAGCGGCCGTGGGACTAGCGGGAACACAGATACGCAGTATTTT.

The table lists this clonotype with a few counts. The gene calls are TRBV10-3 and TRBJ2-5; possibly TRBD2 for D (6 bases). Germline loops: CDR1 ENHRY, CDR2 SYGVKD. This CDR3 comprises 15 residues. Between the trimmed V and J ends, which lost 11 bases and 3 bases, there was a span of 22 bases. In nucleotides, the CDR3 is TGTGCCGCAACCCAAAATCCGGGAGAAGAAGAGACCCAGTACTTC. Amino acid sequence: CAATQNPGEEETQYF.

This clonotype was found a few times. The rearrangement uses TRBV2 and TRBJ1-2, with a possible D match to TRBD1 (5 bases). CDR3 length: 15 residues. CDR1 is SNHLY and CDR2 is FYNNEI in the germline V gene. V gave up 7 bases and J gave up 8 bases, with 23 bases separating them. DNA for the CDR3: TGTGCCAGCAAGATCGGGACGGACCTCTCGGGAGGCTACACCTTC. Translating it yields CASKIGTDLSGGYTF.

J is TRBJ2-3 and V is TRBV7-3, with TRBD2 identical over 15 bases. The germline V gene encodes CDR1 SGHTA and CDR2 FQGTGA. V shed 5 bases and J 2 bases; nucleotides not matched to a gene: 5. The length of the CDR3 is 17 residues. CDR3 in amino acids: CASSPRTSGGDTDTQYF. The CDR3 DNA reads TGTGCCAGCAGCCCCCGGACTAGCGGGGGGGACACAGATACGCAGTATTTT.

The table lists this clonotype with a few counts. CDR3 DNA sequence: TGCGCCAGCAGCTTAAAGGTTGAAGATGGCTACACCTTC. Protein: CASSLKVEDGYTF. The rearrangement uses TRBV5-1 and TRBJ1-2; no firm D call. The CDR3 sequence is 13 residues long. V gave up 2 bases and J gave up 6 bases, with 11 bases separating them. CDR1 SGHRS and CDR2 YFSETQ come from the germline V gene.

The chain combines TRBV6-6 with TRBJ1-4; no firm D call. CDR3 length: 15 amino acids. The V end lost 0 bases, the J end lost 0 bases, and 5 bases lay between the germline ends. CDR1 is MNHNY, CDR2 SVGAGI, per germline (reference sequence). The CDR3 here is CASSYSPPTNEKLFF. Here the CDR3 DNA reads TGTGCCAGCAGTTACTCTCCCCCAACTAATGAAAAACTGTTTTTT.

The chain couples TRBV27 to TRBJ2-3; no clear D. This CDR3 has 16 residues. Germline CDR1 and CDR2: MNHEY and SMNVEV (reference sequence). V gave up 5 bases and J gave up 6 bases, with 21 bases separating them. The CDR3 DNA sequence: TGTGCCAGCAGTCCCTGGAGTAGCCTCCCCTCCGATACGCAGTATTTT. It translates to CASSPWSSLPSDTQYF.

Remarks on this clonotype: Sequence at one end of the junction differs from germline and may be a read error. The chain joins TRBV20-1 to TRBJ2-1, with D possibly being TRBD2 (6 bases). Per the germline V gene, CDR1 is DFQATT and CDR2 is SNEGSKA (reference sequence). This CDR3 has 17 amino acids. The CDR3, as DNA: TGCAGTGTTAGAAGTAGCGGTACGCGAAGCTCCTACAATGAGCAGTTCTTC. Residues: CSVRSSGTRSSYNEQFF.

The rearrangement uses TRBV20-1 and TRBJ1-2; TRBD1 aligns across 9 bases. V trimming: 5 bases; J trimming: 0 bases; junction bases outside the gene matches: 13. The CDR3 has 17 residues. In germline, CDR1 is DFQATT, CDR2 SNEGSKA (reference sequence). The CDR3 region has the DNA TGCAGTGCTCCTACAGGGGGCCTTCCACTAGCTAACTATGGCTACACCTTC. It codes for CSAPTGGLPLANYGYTF.

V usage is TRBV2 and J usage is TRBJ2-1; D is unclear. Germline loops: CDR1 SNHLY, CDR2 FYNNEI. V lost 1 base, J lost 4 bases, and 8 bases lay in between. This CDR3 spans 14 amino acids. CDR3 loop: CASSEEQKYNEQFF. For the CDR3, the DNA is TGTGCCAGCAGTGAAGAACAGAAGTACAATGAGCAGTTCTTC. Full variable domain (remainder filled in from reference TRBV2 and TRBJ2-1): EPEVTQTPSHQVTQMGQEVILRCVPISNHLYFYWYRQILGQKVEFLVSFYNNEISEKSEIFDDQFSVERPDGSNFTLKIRSTKLEDSAMYFCASSEEQKYNEQFFGPGTRLTVL.

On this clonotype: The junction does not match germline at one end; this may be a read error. CDR3 residues: CASSYGGTDTRYF. CDR3 nucleotides: TGTGCCAGCAGTTACGGGGGCACAGATACGCGGTATTTT. V usage is TRBV6-2 or TRBV6-3 and J usage is TRBJ2-3, with D tentatively TRBD1 (6 bases). Looked up from germline, CDR1 is MNHEY and CDR2 is SVGEGT. The CDR3 length is 13 residues.

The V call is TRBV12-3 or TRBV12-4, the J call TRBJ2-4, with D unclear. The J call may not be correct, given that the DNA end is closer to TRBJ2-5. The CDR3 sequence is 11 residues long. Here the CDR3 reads CASNQFGTQYF. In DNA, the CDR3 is TGTGCCAGCAATCAATTCGGGACCCAGTACTTC.

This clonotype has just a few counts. CDR3 in amino acids: CAISAAGGYNQPQHF. The DNA for the CDR3 is TGTGCCATCAGTGCGGCAGGGGGCTACAATCAGCCCCAGCATTTT. The rearrangement joins TRBV10-3 to TRBJ1-5; 8 nucleotides match TRBD1. This CDR3 region has 15 residues. The germline gives CDR1 ENHRY, CDR2 SYGVKD. The V segment lost 4 bases and the J segment 3 bases; nucleotides outside the gene matches: 5.

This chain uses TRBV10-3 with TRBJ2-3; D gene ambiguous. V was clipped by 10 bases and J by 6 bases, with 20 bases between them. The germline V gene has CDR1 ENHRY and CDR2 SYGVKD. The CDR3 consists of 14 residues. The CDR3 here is CATKPAQDRDTQYF. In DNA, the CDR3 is TGTGCCACAAAACCTGCCCAGGACCGGGATACGCAGTATTTT.

DNA of the CDR3: TGTGCCAGCAGCTTAGTAGGCAGTTTCCAAAATGAAAAACTGTTTTTT. Protein product: CASSLVGSFQNEKLFF. The chain couples TRBV7-2 to TRBJ1-4; D unclear. The CDR3 length is 16 residues. The V end was cut by 1 base, the J end by 5 bases, with 14 bases between. Germline assignment: CDR1 SGHTA and CDR2 FQGNSA.

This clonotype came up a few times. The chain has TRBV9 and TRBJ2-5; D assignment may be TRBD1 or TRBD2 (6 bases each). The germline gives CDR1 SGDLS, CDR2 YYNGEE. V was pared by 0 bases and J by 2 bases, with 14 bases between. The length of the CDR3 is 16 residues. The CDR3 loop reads CASSVDGGLWQETQYF. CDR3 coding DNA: TGTGCCAGCAGCGTAGATGGGGGGCTGTGGCAAGAGACCCAGTACTTC.

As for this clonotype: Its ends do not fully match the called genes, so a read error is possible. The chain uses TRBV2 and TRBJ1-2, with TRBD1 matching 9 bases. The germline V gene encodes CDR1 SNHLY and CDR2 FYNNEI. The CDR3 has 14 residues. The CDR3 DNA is TGTCCCAGCAGGGACAGGGCACTTAACTATGGCTACACCTTC. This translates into CPSRDRALNYGYTF.